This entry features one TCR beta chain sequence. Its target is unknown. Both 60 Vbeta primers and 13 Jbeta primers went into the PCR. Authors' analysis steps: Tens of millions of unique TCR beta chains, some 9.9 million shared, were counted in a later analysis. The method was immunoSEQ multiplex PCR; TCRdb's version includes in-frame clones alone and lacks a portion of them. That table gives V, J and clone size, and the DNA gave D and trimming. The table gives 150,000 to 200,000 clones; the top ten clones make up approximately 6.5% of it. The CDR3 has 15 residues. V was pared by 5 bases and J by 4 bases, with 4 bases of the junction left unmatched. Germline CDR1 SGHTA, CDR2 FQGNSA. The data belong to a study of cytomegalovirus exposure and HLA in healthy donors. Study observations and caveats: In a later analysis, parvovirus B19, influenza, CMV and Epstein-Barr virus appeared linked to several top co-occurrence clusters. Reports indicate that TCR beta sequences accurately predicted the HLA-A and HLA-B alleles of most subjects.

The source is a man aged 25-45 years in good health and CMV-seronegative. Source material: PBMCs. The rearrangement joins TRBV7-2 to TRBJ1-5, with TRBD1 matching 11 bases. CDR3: CASSPGTGGNQPQHF. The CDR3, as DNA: TGTGCCAGCAGCCCAGGGACAGGGGGTAATCAGCCCCAGCATTTT.